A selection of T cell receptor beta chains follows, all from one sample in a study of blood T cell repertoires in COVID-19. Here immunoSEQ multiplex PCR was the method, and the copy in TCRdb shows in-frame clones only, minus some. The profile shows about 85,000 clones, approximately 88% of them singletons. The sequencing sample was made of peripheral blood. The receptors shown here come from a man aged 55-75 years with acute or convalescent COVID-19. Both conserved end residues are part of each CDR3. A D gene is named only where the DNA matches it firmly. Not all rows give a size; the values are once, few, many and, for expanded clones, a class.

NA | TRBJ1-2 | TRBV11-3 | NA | TGTGCCAGCAGCTTCTCGGGAGGCAGGGATCACTATGGCTACACCTTC | CASSFSGGRDHYGYTF
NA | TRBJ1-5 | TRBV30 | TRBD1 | TGTGCCTGGGGACAGGGAAGTGTTGAGCCCCAGCATTTT | CAWGQGSVEPQHF
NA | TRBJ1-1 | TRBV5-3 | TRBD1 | TGTGCCAGGACTTGGGACAGATTCGAGGATGAAGCTTTCTTT | CARTWDRFEDEAFF
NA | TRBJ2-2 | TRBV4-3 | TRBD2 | TGCGCCAGCAGCCAATACCTTGGACTAGCGGGGACCGGGGAGCTGTTTTTT | CASSQYLGLAGTGELFF
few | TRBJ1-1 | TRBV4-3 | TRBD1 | TGCGCCAGCAGCGGACAGGGGGCGGGCACTGAAGCTTTCTTT | CASSGQGAGTEAFF
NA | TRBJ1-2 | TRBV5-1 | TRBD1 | TGCGCCAGCAGACAGGACAGGGAGTATGGCTACACCTTC | CASRQDREYGYTF
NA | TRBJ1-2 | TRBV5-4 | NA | TGTGCCAGCAGCTTGCGTGGGTTAGAAGGGGCAATCTCCTATGGCTACACCTTC | CASSLRGLEGAISYGYTF
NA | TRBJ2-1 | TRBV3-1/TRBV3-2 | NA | TGTGCCAGCAGCTCTCGGTCAGGATACAATGAGCAGTTCTTC | CASSSRSGYNEQFF
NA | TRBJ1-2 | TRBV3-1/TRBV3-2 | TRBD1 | TGTGCCAGCAGCTCTCGATTTATCGAGACAGGGGGTGGCTACACCTTC | CASSSRFIETGGGYTF
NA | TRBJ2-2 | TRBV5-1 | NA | TGCGCCAGCAGCTTCGACAGCATTACCTTCACCGGGGAGCTGTTTTTT | CASSFDSITFTGELFF
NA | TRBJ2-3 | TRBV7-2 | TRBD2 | TGTGCCAGCAGCTCGAAGCGGGGGGGCAGCGGCACAGATACGCAGTATTTT | CASSSKRGGSGTDTQYF
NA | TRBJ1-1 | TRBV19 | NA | TGTGCCAGTAGGCTCGGGGGCACTGAAGCTTTCTTT | CASRLGGTEAFF
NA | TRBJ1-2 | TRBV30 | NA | TGTGCCTGGAGTCCCTCCGCCCGCGACTATGGCTACACCTTC | CAWSPSARDYGYTF
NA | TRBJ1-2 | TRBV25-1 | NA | TGTGCCAGCAGTGTGGGGGCAGGGGTTTCTCTGGGGGGCTACACCTTC | CASSVGAGVSLGGYTF
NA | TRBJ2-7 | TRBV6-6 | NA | TGTGCCAGCAGTCCTGCCCCGCGGCGCGAGCAGTACTTC | CASSPAPRREQYF
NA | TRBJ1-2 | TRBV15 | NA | TGTGCCACCAGCATGCGGGGCCCCATGCTGGGCGGCTACACCTTC | CATSMRGPMLGGYTF
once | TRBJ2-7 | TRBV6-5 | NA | TGTGCCAGCATTGGAGGGGGCGGGTCCTACGAGCAGTACTTC | CASIGGGGSYEQYF
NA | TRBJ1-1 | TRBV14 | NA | TGTGCCAGCAGCCAAGCGGGAGGGTGGGGGACTGAAGCTTTCTTT | CASSQAGGWGTEAFF
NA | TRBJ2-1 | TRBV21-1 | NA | TGTGGCGATAGGGTCACGGGGTGCGGCTATGAGCAGTTCTTC | CGDRVTGCGYEQFF
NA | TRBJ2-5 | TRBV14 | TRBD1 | TGTGCCAGCGGGACAGCTAAAGAGACCCAGTACTTC | CASGTAKETQYF
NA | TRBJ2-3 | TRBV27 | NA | TGTGCCAGCGGGGGGGCTTCGACAGATACGCAGTATTTT | CASGGASTDTQYF
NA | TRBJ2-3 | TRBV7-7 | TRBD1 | TGTGCCAGCAGCCCGAGACAGGGGAGCACAGATACGCAGTATTTT | CASSPRQGSTDTQYF
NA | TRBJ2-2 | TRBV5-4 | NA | TGTGCCAGCAGCTTGTACAGGGGGGGCGGGGAGCTGTTTTTT | CASSLYRGGGELFF
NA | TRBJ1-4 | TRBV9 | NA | TGTGCCAGCAGCGTAGAACTTGTACCCGAAAAACTGTTTTTT | CASSVELVPEKLFF
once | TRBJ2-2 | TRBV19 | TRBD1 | TGTGCCAGTAGCGATCTTCCAGGGGGCGGCGGGGAGCTGTTTTTT | CASSDLPGGGGELFF
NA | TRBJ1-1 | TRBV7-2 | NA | TGTGCCAGCAGCCCCTGGGAGGGGTTCACTGAAGCTTTCTTT | CASSPWEGFTEAFF
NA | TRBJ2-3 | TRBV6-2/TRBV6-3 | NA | TGTGCCAGCAGTTACTCGATGGCACATCGGGGGACCACAGATACGCAGTATTTT | CASSYSMAHRGTTDTQYF
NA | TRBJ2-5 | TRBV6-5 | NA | TGTGCCAGCAGCAGGCAGGGTAATCATGAGACCCAGTACTTC | CASSRQGNHETQYF
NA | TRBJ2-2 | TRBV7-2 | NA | TGTGCCAGCAGCTTATGGGCATCGAACACCGGGGAGCTGTTTTTT | CASSLWASNTGELFF
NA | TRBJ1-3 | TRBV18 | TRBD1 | TGTGCCAGCTCACCCGGGACAGGGACAGGTGGAAACACCATATATTTT | CASSPGTGTGGNTIYF
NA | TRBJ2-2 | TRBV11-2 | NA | TGTGCCAGCCCTCGCACAGGGTTATCGAACACCGGGGAGCTGTTTTTT | CASPRTGLSNTGELFF
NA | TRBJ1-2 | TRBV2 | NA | TGTGCCAGCAGTGATCGCTGGCGGGGGGGTACCTATGGCTACACCTTC | CASSDRWRGGTYGYTF
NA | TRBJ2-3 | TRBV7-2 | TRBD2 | TGTGCCAGCAGCCCGCGCCTGGGACTAGCGGGTACAGATACGCAGTATTTT | CASSPRLGLAGTDTQYF
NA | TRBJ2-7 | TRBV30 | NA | TGTGCCTGGAGTCCCCCGAGTAGCGAGCAGTACTTC | CAWSPPSSEQYF
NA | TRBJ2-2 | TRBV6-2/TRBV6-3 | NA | TGTGCCAGCAGTCCATCGCGGGGAAACACCGGGGAGCTGTTTTTT | CASSPSRGNTGELFF
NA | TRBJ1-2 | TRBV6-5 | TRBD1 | TGTGCCAGCGATACAGGGGCCAGATCCTATGGCTACACCTTC | CASDTGARSYGYTF
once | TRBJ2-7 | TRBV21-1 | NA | TGTGCCAGCAGTCCTGGACAGGGGGATTTCGACGAGCAGTACTTC | CASSPGQGDFDEQYF
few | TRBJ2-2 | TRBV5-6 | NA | TGTGCCAGCAGCCGGGGGTCGGGCACCGGGGAGCTGTTTTTT | CASSRGSGTGELFF
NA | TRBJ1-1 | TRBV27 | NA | TGTGCCAGCAGTTCAGGGGCGGGGAACACTGAAGCTTTCTTT | CASSSGAGNTEAFF
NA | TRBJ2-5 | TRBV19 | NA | TGTGCCAGTAGTTTACGATATGATGGAGCGGAGACCCAGTACTTC | CASSLRYDGAETQYF
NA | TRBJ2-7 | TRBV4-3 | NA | TGCGCCAGCAGCCAAGATCGTGCGGCCCCTAGCTCCTACGAGCAGTACTTC | CASSQDRAAPSSYEQYF
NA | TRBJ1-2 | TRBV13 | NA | TGTGCCAGCAGCTTAGGAGGAGGTCAGAGCGGATTTGGCTACACCTTC | CASSLGGGQSGFGYTF
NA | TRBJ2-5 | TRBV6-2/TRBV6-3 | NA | TGTGCCAGCAGTTATACTCCAGGGGACCAAGAGACCCAGTACTTC | CASSYTPGDQETQYF
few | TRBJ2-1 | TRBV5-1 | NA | TGCGCCAGCAGTATAGTGACTTTTCTTGCACCCAATGAGCAGTTCTTC | CASSIVTFLAPNEQFF
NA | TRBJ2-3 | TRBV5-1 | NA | TGCGCCAGCAGCTTGGAAGGTGGCCCAGAGGGATTCACAGATACGCAGTATTTT | CASSLEGGPEGFTDTQYF